The entry below gives a single T cell receptor beta chain sequence along with its context. Its specificity is not known. CD45RA+ naive and CD45RA-negative memory subsets were separated from CD4+ cells. Every subset's genomic DNA went evenly onto several immunoSEQ plates. TCRdb keeps only in-frame clones here, not all; method: immunoSEQ multiplex PCR. The sample shows about 1.1 million clones, 70% to 80% of them seen only once. The CDR3 sequence is 13 residues long. This sample stems from a study of shared clonotypes between healthy human individuals. Study results and limitations: What limited the represented genetic and exposure-history diversity was the small number of donors. Measured sharing among donors was expected to vary with sequencing depth.

This TCR was sampled from a man between 18 and 35 years old in good health. Some clones in this sample may be carry-over from other donors' samples. This chain links TRBV21-1 with TRBJ1-2; TRBD1, the table's D call, lacks a check against the DNA. TRBV21-1 represents a pseudogene. Sequencing used memory CD4+ T cells from PBMCs. The sample's subset: CD45RA-negative fraction. The CDR3 is CALRGQDDYGYTF. The CDR3 DNA reads as TGTGCCCTAAGGGGGCAGGATGACTATGGCTACACCTTC.